The 2 T cell receptor beta chains below come from one sample, sequenced in a study of identical twins (dated by TCRdb to the mid-2010s). The method was 5' RACE. Instrument on record: Illumina HiSeq 2000. The public reads were run again by TCRdb, first through fastp at Q25 and then through MiXCR, and only productive beta chains were kept. Identical CDR3 proteins give one entry, which carries the most common genes and DNA. The sample records about 330,000 distinct CDR3 sequences, around an eighth of which are singletons. About 7% of the sample belongs to the ten largest clones. These sequences were also reported in another study, on yellow fever vaccine responses in identical twins.

Sample: CD8+ T cells sorted from blood. Source of these receptors: a woman under 30 in good health.

This clonotype was observed a few times. The chain joins TRBV28 to TRBJ2-2, with D hard to call. The germline gives CDR1 MDHEN, CDR2 SYDVKM. The germline V and J ends were trimmed by 3 bases and 3 bases, with 8 bases remaining between them. This CDR3 has 14 amino acids. CDR3 bases: TGTGCCAGCAGTTTCTTATTTGACACCGGGGAGCTGTTTTTT. Its protein product is CASSFLFDTGELFF.

This clonotype has just a few counts. The V call is TRBV12-2, the J call TRBJ2-2; the table's D call TRBD2 went unverified against the DNA. TRBV12-2 is a pseudogene segment. The CDR3 has 17 residues. The CDR3 protein is CASRSRLAGGPNGELFF. DNA for the CDR3: TGTGCAAGTCGCTCCCGACTAGCGGGAGGACCAAACGGGGAGCTGTTTTTT.